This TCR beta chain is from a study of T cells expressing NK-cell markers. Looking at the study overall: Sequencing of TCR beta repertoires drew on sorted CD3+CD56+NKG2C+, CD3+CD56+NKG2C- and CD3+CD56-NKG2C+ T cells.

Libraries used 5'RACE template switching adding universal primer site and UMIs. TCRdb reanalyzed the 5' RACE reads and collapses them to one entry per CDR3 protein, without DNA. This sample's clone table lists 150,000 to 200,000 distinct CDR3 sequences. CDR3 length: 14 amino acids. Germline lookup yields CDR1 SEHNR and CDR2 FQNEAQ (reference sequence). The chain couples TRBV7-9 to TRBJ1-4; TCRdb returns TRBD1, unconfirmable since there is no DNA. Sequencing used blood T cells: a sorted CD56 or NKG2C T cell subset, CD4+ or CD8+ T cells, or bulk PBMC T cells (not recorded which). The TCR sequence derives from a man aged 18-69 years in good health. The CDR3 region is CASSPWTGSEKLFF.